A selection of T cell receptor beta chains follows, all from one sample in a study of CD8 T cell repertoires and HIV-1 epitope variants. Their recognized antigens are unknown. Only in-frame clones appear in the TCRdb table, and some are missing; sequencing was by immunoSEQ multiplex PCR. The table lists over 4,000 clones, about 70% of them singletons. The material sequenced was cultured CD8+ T cells derived from PBMCs. These receptors came from a male donor with HIV. Both conserved end residues are part of each CDR3. D genes are given only for firm matches. Clone size is not always given. Where it is, it says once, few, many or a class for expanded clones.

TRBJ2-5,-,TRBV7-9,-,TGTGCCAGCAGCTTAGAGACCCAGTACTTC,CASSLETQYF
TRBJ2-1,TRBD1,TRBV6-5,-,TGTGCCAGCAGTCAGCCGGGACAGGGATATAATGAGCAGTTCTTC,CASSQPGQGYNEQFF
TRBJ2-7,-,TRBV4-2,-,TGTGCCAGCAGCAGACAGAGCTACGAGCAGTACTTC,CASSRQSYEQYF
TRBJ1-2,-,TRBV5-1,-,TGCGCCAGCAGCTTGGGTGACGGTAACTATGGCTACACCTTC,CASSLGDGNYGYTF
TRBJ2-1,TRBD2,TRBV5-6,-,TGTGCCAGCAGCTCATCAATTCAAGATGGACTAGCGGGGGTTCATGAGCAGTTCTTC,CASSSSIQDGLAGVHEQFF
TRBJ2-7,-,TRBV5-1,medium-sized,TGCGCCAGCAGCCCTGAGTTGGATTACTACGAGCAGTACTTC,CASSPELDYYEQYF
TRBJ2-7,TRBD1,TRBV28,-,TGTGCCAGCAGGGGACAGGGGAAGATCTACGAGCAGTACTTC,CASRGQGKIYEQYF
TRBJ2-1,-,TRBV5-4,-,TGTGCCAGCAGCTTTTGGGGAGGGGGTTACAATGAGCAGTTCTTC,CASSFWGGGYNEQFF
TRBJ2-7,-,TRBV21-1,-,TGTGCCAGACAGGTGTTGGGGGGCTACGAGCAGTACTTC,CARQVLGGYEQYF
TRBJ1-5,-,TRBV7-8,-,TGTGCCAGCAGCTCACAGGGATTGAATCAGCCCCAGCATTTT,CASSSQGLNQPQHF
TRBJ2-1,TRBD1,TRBV28,-,TGTGCCAGCAGCGAAACGACAGGGGACGGGGGTAGCTCCTACAATGAGCAGTTCTTC,CASSETTGDGGSSYNEQFF
TRBJ1-3,-,TRBV23-1,-,TGCGCCAGCAGTCAATCGATAAGATCTGGAAACACCATATATTTT,CASSQSIRSGNTIYF
TRBJ1-2,-,TRBV5-1,-,TGCGCCAGCAGCTGGGAACAGGACGACTATGGCTACACCTTC,CASSWEQDDYGYTF
TRBJ2-5,-,TRBV4-2,-,TGTGCCAGCAGCCAAGAGGCGACTGGACGCCAAGAGACCCAGTACTTC,CASSQEATGRQETQYF
TRBJ1-2,TRBD1,TRBV7-9,-,TGTGCCAGCAGCCTAGGGGACAGCGGGAGGGGTGGCTACACCTTC,CASSLGDSGRGGYTF
TRBJ2-1,-,TRBV27,-,TGTGCCAGCAGTTTCCTAGGGGCCGGTGAGCAGTTCTTC,CASSFLGAGEQFF
TRBJ2-1,TRBD2,TRBV9,-,TGTGCCAGCAGCGTAGAGGCTAGCGGGGACTACAATGAGCAGTTCTTC,CASSVEASGDYNEQFF
TRBJ2-5,TRBD2,TRBV7-9,-,TGTGCCAGCAGGTCCGGACTAGCAGAGACCCAGTACTTC,CASRSGLAETQYF
TRBJ2-7,-,TRBV28,-,TGTGCCAGCAGTTTGGCTGAAAGAACGGACTCCTACGAGCAGTACTTC,CASSLAERTDSYEQYF
TRBJ1-2,-,TRBV7-6,-,TGTGCCAGCTCTCCCATGGGGCCCTCGGATGGCTACACCTTC,CASSPMGPSDGYTF
TRBJ1-5,-,TRBV19,few,TGTGCCAGTAGTGCAGTTAGGACTCATAGCAATCAGCCCCAGCATTTT,CASSAVRTHSNQPQHF
TRBJ2-3,TRBD2,TRBV13,-,TGTGCCAGCAGCTTAGGACCACTAGGGACTAGCGGGGAATCTAGCACAGATACGCAGTATTTT,CASSLGPLGTSGESSTDTQYF
TRBJ1-3,-,TRBV7-8,-,TGTGCCAGCAGTCCCATGGGAAACACCATATATTTT,CASSPMGNTIYF
TRBJ1-1,-,TRBV30,-,TGTGCCTGGAGTCCCTTCACAGGGAACACTGAAGCTTTCTTT,CAWSPFTGNTEAFF
TRBJ1-1,-,TRBV5-6,few,TGTGCCAGCAGCTTGGCCGGCAGATATGAAGCTTTCTTT,CASSLAGRYEAFF
TRBJ2-3,TRBD1,TRBV6-1,few,TGTGCCAGCAGTGAAGGGACAGGGGAGACAGATACGCAGTATTTT,CASSEGTGETDTQYF
TRBJ1-1,-,TRBV28,-,TGTGCCAGCAGTCCGACAGCAGGGAACACTGAGGCTTTCTTT,CASSPTAGNTEAFF
TRBJ1-2,-,TRBV19,few,TGTGCCAGTAGTATAGGAACAGGGAACTATGGCTACACCTTC,CASSIGTGNYGYTF
TRBJ2-7,-,TRBV5-4,-,TGTGCCAGCAGCTTGGCCATCCAGGGTTCCTCCTACGAGCAGTACTTC,CASSLAIQGSSYEQYF
TRBJ2-1,-,TRBV7-1,once,TGTGCCAGCAGCTTAGATAGCTCCTACAATGAGCAGTTCTTC,CASSLDSSYNEQFF